A single sample is the source of the 22 T cell receptor beta chains below, sequenced in a study of blood T cell repertoires in COVID-19. Method: immunoSEQ multiplex PCR; TCRdb's copy keeps in-frame clones and lacks some. The sample yields about 80,000 clones, approximately 90% seen once. What was sequenced was peripheral blood. These receptors all come from an elderly woman with active or convalescent COVID-19.

The rearrangement uses TRBV18 and TRBJ2-5; D is perhaps TRBD1 (7 bases). The CDR3 runs to 12 residues. Germline assignment: CDR1 KGHSH and CDR2 LQKENI. Trimming stripped 6 bases from V and 9 bases from J, with 14 bases between. The CDR3 protein is CASSFDREAQYF. The DNA for the CDR3 is TGTGCCAGCTCCTTCGACAGGGAGGCCCAGTACTTC.

This sequence joins TRBV6-2 or TRBV6-3 and TRBJ1-6, with TRBD1 matching 9 bases. After removal of 2 bases from V and 10 bases from J, the junction contained 6 bases not matched to a gene. The CDR3 consists of 15 residues. Per germline, CDR1 MNHEY and CDR2 SVGEGT. The CDR3 DNA sequence: TGTGCCAGCAGTTACGCCACAGGGGGCCGCTCACCCCTCCACTTT. As protein: CASSYATGGRSPLHF.

This clone has just a few counts. The V call is TRBV4-1, the J call TRBJ2-3, with 7 positions matching TRBD2. This CDR3 region has 18 residues. The germline V gene has CDR1 MGHRA and CDR2 YSYEKL. V was pared by 0 bases and J by 2 bases, with 11 bases of the junction left unmatched. CDR3 in amino acids: CASSQDKGSSGFTDTQYF. CDR3 in DNA: TGCGCCAGCAGCCAAGATAAAGGGTCTAGCGGATTCACAGATACGCAGTATTTT.

The V gene is TRBV19, the J gene TRBJ1-3; D remains ambiguous. V lost 6 bases, J lost 2 bases, and 14 bases lay in between. There are 15 residues in the CDR3. Germline V gives CDR1 LNHDA, CDR2 SQIVND (reference sequence). CDR3 residues: CASSMRSLPGNTIYF. As DNA, the CDR3 is TGTGCCAGTAGCATGAGGAGTTTACCTGGAAACACCATATATTTT.

The gene calls are TRBV6-5 and TRBJ1-2, with TRBD1 identical over 9 bases. CDR1 and CDR2 (germline): MNHEY, SVGAGI. The J segment lost 3 bases and the V segment lost 6 bases, leaving 5 bases of the junction unmatched. This CDR3 is built from 14 residues. CDR3 sequence: CASRGQGLHYGYTF. The CDR3 bases are TGTGCCAGCAGGGGACAGGGTTTACACTATGGCTACACCTTC.

This clone was recorded once. V gene TRBV4-3 combines with J gene TRBJ2-3; 7 bases are a match to TRBD1. Looked up from germline, CDR1 is LGHNA and CDR2 is YSLEER. This CDR3 has 16 residues. J gave up 0 bases and V 3 bases, and 6 bases lay outside the gene matches. The CDR3 DNA reads TGCGCCAGCAGCCAGCAAACAGGGGTTAGCACAGATACGCAGTATTTT. This encodes CASSQQTGVSTDTQYF.

The V gene is TRBV4-1, the J gene TRBJ2-7; D call uncertain. Germline lookup yields CDR1 MGHRA and CDR2 YSYEKL. Trimming left V 5 bases short and J 5 bases short, with 16 bases between. The CDR3 is 14 residues long. The CDR3 sequence is CASSGSPSRHEQYF. CDR3 bases: TGCGCCAGCAGCGGCTCTCCCTCCCGCCACGAGCAGTACTTC.

The rearrangement joins TRBV29-1 to TRBJ1-2; a weak D match, TRBD1 (5 bases). V dropped 6 bases and J dropped 4 bases, with 15 bases sitting between them. Germline values: CDR1 SQVTM, CDR2 ANQGSEA. The CDR3 extends over 13 amino acids. DNA of the CDR3: TGCAGCGTCGGTATAGGGGACTTCTATGGCTACACCTTC. Its translation is CSVGIGDFYGYTF.

The genes are TRBV10-3 and TRBJ2-1; 10 nucleotides align to TRBD2. This CDR3 comprises 16 residues. From germline, CDR1 is ENHRY and CDR2 SYGVKD. Trimming at V came to 4 bases and at J to 5 bases, leaving 8 bases not matched to a gene. CDR3 protein: CAISGLTSGTNNEQFF. Here the CDR3 DNA reads TGTGCCATCAGTGGACTCACTAGCGGGACAAACAATGAGCAGTTCTTC.

The V and J genes are TRBV2 and TRBJ1-5; TRBD1 aligns across 7 bases. The junction had 3 bases not matched to a gene; V was cut back by 6 bases and J by 1 base. This CDR3 has 14 residues. CDR1 is SNHLY, CDR2 FYNNEI, per germline. The CDR3 spells CASRLQGSNQPQHF. CDR3 nucleotides: TGTGCCAGCAGATTACAGGGGAGCAATCAGCCCCAGCATTTT.

The CDR3 sequence: CASSLASTEAYEQYF. DNA for the CDR3: TGTGCCAGCAGCTTAGCTTCGACAGAAGCCTACGAGCAGTACTTC. V usage is TRBV7-2 and J usage is TRBJ2-7, with TRBD1 as a possible D gene (5 bases). The germline CDR1 and CDR2 sequences are SGHTA and FQGNSA. V lost 0 bases and J lost 2, with 11 bases in between. The CDR3 extends over 15 amino acids.

The chain recombines TRBV7-9 with TRBJ2-2; 8 positions match TRBD1. V trimming: 5 bases; J trimming: 6 bases; junction bases outside the gene matches: 8. CDR1 is SEHNR and CDR2 is FQNEAQ in the germline V gene (reference sequence). The CDR3 is made up of 15 amino acids. CDR3 in DNA: TGTGCCAGCAGCCCCCGGACAGGGCGACCCGGGGAGCTGTTTTTT. It translates to CASSPRTGRPGELFF.

The chain joins TRBV12-5 to TRBJ1-2; 10 bases are shared with TRBD1. CDR1 and CDR2 (germline): LGHNT, FRNRAP. The ends lost 2 bases at V and 4 bases at J; junction bases unmatched: 4. The length of the CDR3 is 15 residues. Written as DNA, the CDR3 is TGTGCTAGTGGTTTGCTCGGGACAGGGGCCTATGGCTACACCTTC. Translating gives CASGLLGTGAYGYTF.

The chain employs TRBV3-1 (or the pseudogene TRBV3-2) and TRBJ1-1; no reliable D call. Between the trimmed V and J ends, which lost 1 base and 5 bases, there was a span of 8 bases. In germline, CDR1 is LGHDT, CDR2 YNNKEL (reference sequence). There are 13 residues in the CDR3. The CDR3: CASSQVMATEAFF. In DNA, the CDR3 is TGTGCCAGCAGCCAAGTAATGGCAACTGAAGCTTTCTTT.

This clone has only one observation. The V gene is TRBV28, the J gene TRBJ2-1, with TRBD2 matching 11 bases. The CDR3 is 15 amino acids. The junction had 10 bases not matched to a gene; V was cut back by 3 bases and J by 12 bases. The germline V gene has CDR1 MDHEN and CDR2 SYDVKM. The CDR3 loop is CASSLTTSGGLGQFF. The DNA for the CDR3 is TGTGCCAGCAGTTTGACTACTAGCGGGGGACTGGGGCAGTTCTTC.

The V call is TRBV19, the J call TRBJ2-7; perhaps TRBD1 as D (5 bases). CDR1 is LNHDA, CDR2 SQIVND, per germline (reference sequence). V was cut by 6 bases and J by 0 bases, with 12 bases left in between. This CDR3 region has 14 residues. The CDR3 loop reads CASSPTVNSYEQYF. DNA for the CDR3: TGTGCCAGTAGCCCGACAGTAAACTCCTACGAGCAGTACTTC. Filled out from reference TRBV19 and TRBJ2-7, the complete variable domain reads DGGITQSPKYLFRKEGQNVTLSCEQNLNHDAMYWYRQDPGQGLRLIYYSQIVNDFQKGDIAEGYSVSREKKESFPLTVTSAQKNPTAFYLCASSPTVNSYEQYFGPGTRLTVT.

CDR3: CASTQSVSGDTQYF. The CDR3 nucleotides are TGTGCCAGCACCCAGAGCGTGAGTGGAGATACGCAGTATTTT. The chain combines TRBV7-9 with TRBJ2-3, with D hard to call. Germline-derived CDR1 and CDR2 are SEHNR and FQNEAQ (reference sequence). The CDR3 is made up of 14 amino acids. Trimming shortened V by 7 bases and J by 5 bases, and 16 bases separated the two germline ends.

V gene TRBV2 combines with J gene TRBJ2-5; a weak D match, TRBD2 (5 bases). Germline loops: CDR1 SNHLY, CDR2 FYNNEI. The germline V and J ends were trimmed by 7 bases and 0 bases, with 9 bases remaining between them. There are 13 residues in the CDR3. The CDR3 protein is CASKRTHQETQYF. The DNA for the CDR3 is TGTGCCAGCAAACGGACTCACCAAGAGACCCAGTACTTC.

This chain uses TRBV28 with TRBJ2-1; TRBD1 matches at 7 bases. Germline loops: CDR1 MDHEN, CDR2 SYDVKM. The CDR3 contains 13 residues. J gave up 8 bases and V 7 bases, and 8 bases lay outside the gene matches. The CDR3 region is CASNPTGSHEQFF. CDR3 bases: TGTGCCAGCAATCCGACAGGGAGTCATGAGCAGTTCTTC.

A single count supports this clone. The chain is built from TRBV28 and TRBJ2-6; D not resolved. The CDR3 consists of 15 residues. Germline assignment: CDR1 MDHEN and CDR2 SYDVKM. V gave up 7 bases and J gave up 0 bases, with 10 bases separating them. CDR3 region: CASTSPLSGANVLTF. The CDR3 DNA is TGTGCCAGCACGTCCCCTCTCTCTGGGGCCAACGTCCTGACTTTC.

The chain employs TRBV3-1 (or the pseudogene TRBV3-2) and TRBJ2-7; the D gene is possibly TRBD2 (7 bases). Germline CDR1 LGHDT, CDR2 YNNKEL (reference sequence). Trimming took off 1 base at V and 9 bases at J, with 10 bases between the two ends. The CDR3 is 12 amino acids. The DNA of the CDR3 is TGTGCCAGCAGCCAAGTGGGGGGGCGGCAGTACTTC. It is translated as CASSQVGGRQYF.

The DNA of the CDR3 is TGTGCCAGCAGCTTCTCGGGGGCTGGGGCCAACGTCCTGACTTTC. Amino acid sequence: CASSFSGAGANVLTF. The chain has TRBV11-3 and TRBJ2-6; tentatively, D is TRBD2 (6 bases). This CDR3 is built from 15 residues. Germline V gene sequence: CDR1 SGHNT, CDR2 YENEEA. V dropped 3 bases and J dropped 2 bases, with 8 bases sitting between them.